The TCR beta chain described here comes from a study of CD8+ T cells in alopecia areata. Concerning this clone: Its antigen is not identified.

Regarding treatment: oral pan-JAK inhibitor, 5-10 mg twice daily. Findings and limits, study-wide: The study found higher clonality in lesional than normal scalp, especially in alopecia totalis/universalis.

Sequencing templates came from extracted RNA that was reverse transcribed into cDNA. Using immunoSEQ multiplex PCR, the repertoire was profiled, and TCRdb retains in-frame clones only, with some absent. The profile shows 95,000 to 100,000 clones, about 61% of them singletons. This sample comprised CD8+ T cells sorted from blood, obtained between weeks 55 and 70, from a patient treated with tofacitinib. The receptor's source is a human donor with alopecia areata.

Written as DNA, the CDR3 is TGTGCCAGCAGCTATGAGATCCAAGAGACCCAGTACTTC. Protein: CASSYEIQETQYF. The V and J genes are TRBV7-3 and TRBJ2-5; D is unclear. This CDR3 contains 13 residues. The V gene lost 4 bases and the J gene lost 1 base, with 7 bases spanning the gap. Germline V gene sequence: CDR1 SGHTA, CDR2 FQGTGA.